The clone carrying this TCR beta chain was detected only once. Deletions cut 6 bases from V and 4 bases from J, with 10 bases between. The CDR3 sequence is 11 residues long. CDR1 is DFQATT, CDR2 SNEGSKA, per germline (reference sequence). The sample is drawn from a study of technical replicates of blood from several donors. This table comes from immunoSEQ multiplex PCR, and its TCRdb copy is limited to in-frame clones, with some not included. The data hold about 100,000 clones, with over 90% observed a single time. The receptor was derived from a human donor in good health. This sequence joins TRBV20-1 and TRBJ2-7, with D perhaps matching TRBD1 (5 bases). What was sequenced was T cells isolated from PBMCs. The DNA of the CDR3 is TGCAGTGCGAAGGGGATTTACGAGCAGTACTTC. Protein: CSAKGIYEQYF.